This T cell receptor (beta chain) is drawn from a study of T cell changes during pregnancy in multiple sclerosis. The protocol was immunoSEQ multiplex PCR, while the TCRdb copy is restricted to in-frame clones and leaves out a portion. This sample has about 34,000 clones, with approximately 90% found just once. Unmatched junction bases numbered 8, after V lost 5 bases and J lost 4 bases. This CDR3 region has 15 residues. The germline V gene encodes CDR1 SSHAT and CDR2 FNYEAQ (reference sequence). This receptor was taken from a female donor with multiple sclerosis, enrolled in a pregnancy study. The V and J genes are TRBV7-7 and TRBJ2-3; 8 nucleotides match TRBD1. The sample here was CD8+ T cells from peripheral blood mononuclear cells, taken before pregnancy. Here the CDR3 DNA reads TGTGCCAGCAGCCGCGGACAGGGAATTGCAGATACGCAGTATTTT. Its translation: CASSRGQGIADTQYF.